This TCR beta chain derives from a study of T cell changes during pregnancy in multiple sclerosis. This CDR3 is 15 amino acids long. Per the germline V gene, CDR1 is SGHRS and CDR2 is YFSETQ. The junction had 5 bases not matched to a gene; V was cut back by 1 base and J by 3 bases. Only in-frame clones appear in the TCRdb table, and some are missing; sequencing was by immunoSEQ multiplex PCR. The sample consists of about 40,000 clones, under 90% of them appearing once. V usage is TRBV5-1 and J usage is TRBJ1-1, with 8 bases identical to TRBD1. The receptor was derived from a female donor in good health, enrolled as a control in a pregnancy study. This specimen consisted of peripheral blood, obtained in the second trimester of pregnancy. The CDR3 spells CASSLLGTGYTEAFF. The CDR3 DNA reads TGCGCCAGCAGCTTGCTCGGGACAGGCTACACTGAAGCTTTCTTT.